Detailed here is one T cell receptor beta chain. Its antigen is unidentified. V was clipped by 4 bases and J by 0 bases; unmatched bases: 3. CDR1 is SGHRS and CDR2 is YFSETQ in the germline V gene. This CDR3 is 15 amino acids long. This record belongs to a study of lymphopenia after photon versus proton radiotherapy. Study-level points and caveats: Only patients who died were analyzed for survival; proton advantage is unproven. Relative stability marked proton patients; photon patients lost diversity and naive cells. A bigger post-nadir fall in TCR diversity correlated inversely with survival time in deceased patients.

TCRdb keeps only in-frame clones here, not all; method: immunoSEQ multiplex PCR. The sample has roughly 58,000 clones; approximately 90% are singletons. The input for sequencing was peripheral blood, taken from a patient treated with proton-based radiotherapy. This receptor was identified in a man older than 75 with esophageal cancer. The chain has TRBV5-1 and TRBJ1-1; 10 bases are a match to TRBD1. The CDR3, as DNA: TGCGCCAGCAGCGGGACAGGGGCGATGAACACTGAAGCTTTCTTT. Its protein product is CASSGTGAMNTEAFF.